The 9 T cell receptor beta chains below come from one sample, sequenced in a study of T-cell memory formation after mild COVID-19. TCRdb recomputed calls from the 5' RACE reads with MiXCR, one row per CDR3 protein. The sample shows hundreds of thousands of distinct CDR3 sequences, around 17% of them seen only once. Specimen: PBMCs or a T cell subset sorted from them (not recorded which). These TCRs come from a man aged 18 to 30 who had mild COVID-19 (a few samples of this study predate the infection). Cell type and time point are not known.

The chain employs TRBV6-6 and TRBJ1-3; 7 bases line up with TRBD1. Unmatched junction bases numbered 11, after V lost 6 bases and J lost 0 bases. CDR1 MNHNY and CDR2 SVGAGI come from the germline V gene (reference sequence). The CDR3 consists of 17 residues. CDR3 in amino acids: CASRSYSGGVSGNTIYF. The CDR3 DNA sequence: TGTGCCAGCAGATCTTATTCAGGGGGAGTCTCTGGAAACACCATATATTTT.

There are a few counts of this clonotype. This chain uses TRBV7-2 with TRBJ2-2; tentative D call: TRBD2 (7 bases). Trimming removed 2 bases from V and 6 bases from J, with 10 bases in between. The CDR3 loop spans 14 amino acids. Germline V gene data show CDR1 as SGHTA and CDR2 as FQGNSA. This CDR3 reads CASSLHGGPGELFF. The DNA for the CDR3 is TGTGCCAGCAGCTTACACGGGGGGCCCGGGGAGCTGTTTTTT.

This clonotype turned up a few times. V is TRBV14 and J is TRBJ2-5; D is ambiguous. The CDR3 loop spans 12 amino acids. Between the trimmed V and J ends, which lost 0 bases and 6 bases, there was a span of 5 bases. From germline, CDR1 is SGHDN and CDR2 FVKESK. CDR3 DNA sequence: TGTGCCAGCAGCCAAGATCAACAGACCCAGTACTTC. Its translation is CASSQDQQTQYF.

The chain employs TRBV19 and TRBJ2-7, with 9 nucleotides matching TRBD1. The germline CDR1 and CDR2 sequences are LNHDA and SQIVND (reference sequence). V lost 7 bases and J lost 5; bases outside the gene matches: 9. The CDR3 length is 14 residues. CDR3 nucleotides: TGTGCCAGTACCGCCGGGACAGGGTCCAACGAGCAGTACTTC. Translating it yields CASTAGTGSNEQYF.

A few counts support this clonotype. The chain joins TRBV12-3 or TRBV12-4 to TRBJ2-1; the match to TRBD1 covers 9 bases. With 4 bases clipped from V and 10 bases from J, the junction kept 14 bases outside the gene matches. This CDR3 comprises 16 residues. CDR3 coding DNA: TGTGCCAGCAGTTGGGGGACAGGGTCTATCCAGGGAGAGCAGTTCTTC. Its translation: CASSWGTGSIQGEQFF.

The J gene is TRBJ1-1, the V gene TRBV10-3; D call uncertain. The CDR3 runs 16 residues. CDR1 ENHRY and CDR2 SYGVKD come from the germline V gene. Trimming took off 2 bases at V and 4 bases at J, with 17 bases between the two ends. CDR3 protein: CAISEPKGPSSTEAFF. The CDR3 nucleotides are TGTGCCATCAGTGAGCCCAAGGGCCCATCGAGCACTGAAGCTTTCTTT.

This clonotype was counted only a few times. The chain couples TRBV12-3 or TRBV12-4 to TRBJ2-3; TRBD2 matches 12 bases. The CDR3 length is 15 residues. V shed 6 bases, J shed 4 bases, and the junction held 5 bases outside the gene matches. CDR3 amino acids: CASRPTSGGPDTQYF. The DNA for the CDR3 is TGTGCCAGCAGACCGACTAGCGGGGGACCAGATACGCAGTATTTT.

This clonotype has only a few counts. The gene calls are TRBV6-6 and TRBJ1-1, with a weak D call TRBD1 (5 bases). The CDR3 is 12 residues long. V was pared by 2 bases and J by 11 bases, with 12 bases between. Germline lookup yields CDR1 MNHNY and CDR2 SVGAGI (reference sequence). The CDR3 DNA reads TGTGCCAGCAGTTACGAGGGGCGGCCGGCTTTCTTT. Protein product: CASSYEGRPAFF.

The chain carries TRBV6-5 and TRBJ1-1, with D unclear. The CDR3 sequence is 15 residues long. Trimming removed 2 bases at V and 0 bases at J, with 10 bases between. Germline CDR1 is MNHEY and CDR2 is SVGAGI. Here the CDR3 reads CASSYGELMNTEAFF. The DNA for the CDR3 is TGTGCCAGCAGTTACGGGGAGCTAATGAACACTGAAGCTTTCTTT.